This TCR beta chain derives from a study of blood T cell repertoires in COVID-19. About the research overall: Collection of acute and convalescent COVID-19 samples took place in the United States, Italy and Spain. In each case, the material was cDNA or gDNA derived from T cells, B-cell-depleted T cells, or PBMCs.

This clone was counted ten times or more. Losses at the gene ends were 5 bases for V and 0 bases for J; bases not matched to a gene: 5. Germline V gene sequence: CDR1 SGHTA, CDR2 FQGNSA. This CDR3 is 16 amino acids long. Authors' data handling: Nucleated cell number was recorded as an estimate derived from reference gene primer amplification. Generated by immunoSEQ multiplex PCR, the TCRdb table keeps only in-frame clones and is missing some. That table supplies the V and J calls and clone size; D and trimming were determined from the DNA. The profile covers some 160,000 clones, with over 70% appearing a single time and approximately 8.6% taken by the ten largest.

The sequenced sample was peripheral blood. The TCR originated in a man aged 50 or older with active or convalescent COVID-19. The chain employs TRBV7-2 and TRBJ1-5; TRBD1 agrees at 9 bases. The CDR3 sequence: CASSPGTGYSNQPQHF. As DNA, the CDR3 is TGTGCCAGCAGCCCCGGGACAGGGTATAGCAATCAGCCCCAGCATTTT.